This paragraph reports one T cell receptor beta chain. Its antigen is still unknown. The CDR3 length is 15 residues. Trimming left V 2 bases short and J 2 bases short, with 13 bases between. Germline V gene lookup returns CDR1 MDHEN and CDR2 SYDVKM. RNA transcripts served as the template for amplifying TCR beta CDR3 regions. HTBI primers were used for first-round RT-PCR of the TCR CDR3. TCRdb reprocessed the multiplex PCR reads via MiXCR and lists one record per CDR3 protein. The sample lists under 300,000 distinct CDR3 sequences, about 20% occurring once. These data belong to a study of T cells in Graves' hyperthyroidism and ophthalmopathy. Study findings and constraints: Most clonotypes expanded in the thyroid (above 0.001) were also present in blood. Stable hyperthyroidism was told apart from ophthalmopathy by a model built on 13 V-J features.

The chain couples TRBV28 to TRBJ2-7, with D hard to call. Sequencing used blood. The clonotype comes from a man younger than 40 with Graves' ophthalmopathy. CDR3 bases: TGTGCCAGCAGTTTAAGAGTTGGCAGCACCTACGAGCAGTACTTC. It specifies CASSLRVGSTYEQYF.